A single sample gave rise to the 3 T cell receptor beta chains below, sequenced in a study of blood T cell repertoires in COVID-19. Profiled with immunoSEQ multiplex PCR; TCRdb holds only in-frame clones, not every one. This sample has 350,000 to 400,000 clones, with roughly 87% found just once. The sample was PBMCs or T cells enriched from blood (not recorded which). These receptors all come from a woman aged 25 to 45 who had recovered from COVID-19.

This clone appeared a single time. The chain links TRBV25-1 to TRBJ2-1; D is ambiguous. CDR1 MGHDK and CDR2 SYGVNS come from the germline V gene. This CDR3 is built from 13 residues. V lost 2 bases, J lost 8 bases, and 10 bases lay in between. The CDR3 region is CASSEPLSYEQFF. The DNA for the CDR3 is TGTGCCAGCAGTGAACCCCTCTCCTATGAGCAGTTCTTC.

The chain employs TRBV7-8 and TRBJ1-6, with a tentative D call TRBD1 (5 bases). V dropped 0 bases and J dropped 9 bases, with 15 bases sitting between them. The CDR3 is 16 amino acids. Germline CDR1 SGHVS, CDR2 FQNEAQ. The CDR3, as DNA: TGTGCCAGCAGCTTAGCTGGTCGGGGCGGGAGTTCACCCCTCCACTTT. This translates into CASSLAGRGGSSPLHF.

As DNA, the CDR3 is TGCGCCAGCAGTGAACAGGGTCAACAGCCCCAGCATTTT. Protein product: CASSEQGQQPQHF. The chain employs TRBV10-2 and TRBJ1-5; D is perhaps TRBD1 (6 bases). V was cut by 3 bases and J by 7 bases, with 10 bases left in between. Germline V lookup: CDR1 WSHSY, CDR2 SAAADI. CDR3 length equals 13 residues.